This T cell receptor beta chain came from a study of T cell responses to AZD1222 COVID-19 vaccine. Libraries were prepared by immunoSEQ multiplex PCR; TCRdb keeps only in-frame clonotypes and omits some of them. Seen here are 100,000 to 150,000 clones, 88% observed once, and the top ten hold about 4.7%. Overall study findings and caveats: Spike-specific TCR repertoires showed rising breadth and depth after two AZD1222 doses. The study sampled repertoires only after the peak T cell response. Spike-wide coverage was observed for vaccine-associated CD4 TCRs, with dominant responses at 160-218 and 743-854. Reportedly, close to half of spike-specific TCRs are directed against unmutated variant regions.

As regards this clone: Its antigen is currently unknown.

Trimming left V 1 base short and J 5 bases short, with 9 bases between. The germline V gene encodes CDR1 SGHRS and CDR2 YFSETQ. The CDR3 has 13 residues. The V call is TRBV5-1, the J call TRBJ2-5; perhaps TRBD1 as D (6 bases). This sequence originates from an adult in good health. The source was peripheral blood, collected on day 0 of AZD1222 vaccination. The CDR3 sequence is CASSLTGLETQYF. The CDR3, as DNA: TGCGCCAGCAGCTTGACAGGGTTGGAGACCCAGTACTTC.